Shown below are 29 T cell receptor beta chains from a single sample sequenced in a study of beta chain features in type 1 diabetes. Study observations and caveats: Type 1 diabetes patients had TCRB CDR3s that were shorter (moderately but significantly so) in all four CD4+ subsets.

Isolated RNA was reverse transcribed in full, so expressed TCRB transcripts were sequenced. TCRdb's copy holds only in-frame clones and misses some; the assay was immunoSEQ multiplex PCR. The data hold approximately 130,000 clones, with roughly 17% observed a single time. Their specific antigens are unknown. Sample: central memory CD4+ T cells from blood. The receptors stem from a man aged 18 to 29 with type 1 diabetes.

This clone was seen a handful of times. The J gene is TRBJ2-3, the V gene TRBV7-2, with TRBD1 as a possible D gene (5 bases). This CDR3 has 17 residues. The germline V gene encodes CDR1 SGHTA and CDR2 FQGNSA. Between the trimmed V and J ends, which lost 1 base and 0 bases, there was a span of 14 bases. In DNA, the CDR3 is TGTGCCAGCAGCTTAGGTCGCTTTGGGGCTAGCACAGATACGCAGTATTTT. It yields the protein CASSLGRFGASTDTQYF.

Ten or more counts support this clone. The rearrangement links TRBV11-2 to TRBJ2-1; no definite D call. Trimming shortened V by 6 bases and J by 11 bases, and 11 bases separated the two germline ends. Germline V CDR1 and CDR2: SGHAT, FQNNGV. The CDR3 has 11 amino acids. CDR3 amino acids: CASSSGPQQFF. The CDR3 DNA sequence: TGTGCCAGCAGTTCCGGGCCTCAGCAGTTCTTC.

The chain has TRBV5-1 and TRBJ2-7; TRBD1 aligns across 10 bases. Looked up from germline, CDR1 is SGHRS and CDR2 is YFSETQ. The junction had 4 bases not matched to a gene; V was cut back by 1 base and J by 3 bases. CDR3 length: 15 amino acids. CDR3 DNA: TGCGCCAGCAGCTTGAGCGGGACAGGGGACTACGAGCAGTACTTC. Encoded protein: CASSLSGTGDYEQYF.

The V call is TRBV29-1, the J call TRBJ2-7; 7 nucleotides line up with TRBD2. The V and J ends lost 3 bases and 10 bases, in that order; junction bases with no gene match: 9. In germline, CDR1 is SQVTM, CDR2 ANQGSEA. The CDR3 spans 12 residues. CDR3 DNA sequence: TGCAGCGTTGAGGGAGGGGACGAGGGCCAGTACTTC. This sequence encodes CSVEGGDEGQYF.

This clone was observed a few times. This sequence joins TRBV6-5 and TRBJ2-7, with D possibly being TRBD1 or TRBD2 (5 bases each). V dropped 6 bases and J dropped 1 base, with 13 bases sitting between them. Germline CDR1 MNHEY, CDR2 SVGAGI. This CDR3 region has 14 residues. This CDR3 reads CASSSFGASYEQYF. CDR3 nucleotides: TGTGCCAGCAGCTCCTTCGGGGCTTCCTACGAGCAGTACTTC.

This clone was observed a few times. The CDR3 DNA reads TGTGCCAGCAGAACGGGGGAGAGCTCCTACGAGCAGTACTTC. Its translation: CASRTGESSYEQYF. The chain combines TRBV6-1 with TRBJ2-7; tentatively, D is TRBD2 (6 bases). Trimming shortened V by 6 bases and J by 0 bases, and 12 bases separated the two germline ends. Germline values: CDR1 MNHNS, CDR2 SASEGT. The CDR3 totals 14 residues.

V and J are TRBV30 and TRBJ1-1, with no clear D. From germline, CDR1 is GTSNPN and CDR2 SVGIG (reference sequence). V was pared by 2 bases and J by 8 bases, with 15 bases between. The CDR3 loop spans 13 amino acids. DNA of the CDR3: TGTGCCTGGAGTTATCGTCGAGACAAGGAAGCTTTCTTT. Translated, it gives CAWSYRRDKEAFF.

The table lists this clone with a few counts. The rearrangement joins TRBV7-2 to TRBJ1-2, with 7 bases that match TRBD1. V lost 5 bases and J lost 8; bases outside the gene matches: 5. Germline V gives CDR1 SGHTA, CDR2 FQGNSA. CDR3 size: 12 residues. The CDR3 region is CASSPWTGGYTF. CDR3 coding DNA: TGTGCCAGCAGCCCCTGGACAGGAGGCTACACCTTC.

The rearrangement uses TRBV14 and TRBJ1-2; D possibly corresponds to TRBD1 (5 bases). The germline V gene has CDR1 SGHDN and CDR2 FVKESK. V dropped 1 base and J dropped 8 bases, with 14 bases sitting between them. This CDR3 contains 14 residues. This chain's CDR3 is CASSQAGTRGGYTF. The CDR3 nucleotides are TGTGCCAGCAGCCAAGCCGGGACCCGGGGGGGCTACACCTTC.

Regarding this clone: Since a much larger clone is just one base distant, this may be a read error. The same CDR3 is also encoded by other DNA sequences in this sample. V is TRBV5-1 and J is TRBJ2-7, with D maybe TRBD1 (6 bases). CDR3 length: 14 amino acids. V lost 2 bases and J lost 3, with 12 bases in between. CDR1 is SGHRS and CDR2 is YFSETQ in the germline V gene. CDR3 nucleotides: TGCGCCAGCAGCTTCCAGGGGCCCCACTACGAGCAGTACTTC. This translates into CASSFQGPHYEQYF. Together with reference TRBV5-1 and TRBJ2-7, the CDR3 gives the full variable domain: KAGVTQTPRYLIKTRGQQVTLSCSPISGHRSVSWYQQTPGQGLQFLFEYFSETQRNKGNFPGRFSGRQFSNSRSEMNVSTLELGDSALYLCASSFQGPHYEQYFGPGTRLTVT.

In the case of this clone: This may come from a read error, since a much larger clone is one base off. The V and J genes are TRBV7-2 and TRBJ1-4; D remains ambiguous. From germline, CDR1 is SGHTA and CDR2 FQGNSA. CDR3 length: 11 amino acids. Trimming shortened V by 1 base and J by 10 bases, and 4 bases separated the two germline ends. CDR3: CASSLGGKLFF. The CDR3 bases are TGTGCCAGCAGCTTAGGAGGAAAACTGTTTTTT.

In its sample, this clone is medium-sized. CDR3 DNA sequence: TGTGCCAGCAGGCCGACAGGGGGAAAACTGTTTTTT. Translation: CASRPTGGKLFF. The chain uses TRBV2 and TRBJ1-4, with TRBD1 identical over 9 bases. Per the germline V gene, CDR1 is SNHLY and CDR2 is FYNNEI. This CDR3 is built from 12 residues. After removal of 6 bases from V and 10 bases from J, the junction contained 3 bases not matched to a gene.

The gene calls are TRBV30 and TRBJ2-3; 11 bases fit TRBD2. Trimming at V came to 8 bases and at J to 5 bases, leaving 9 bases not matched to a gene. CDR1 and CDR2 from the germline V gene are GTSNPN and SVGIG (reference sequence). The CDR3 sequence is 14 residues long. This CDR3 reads CALPLAGGRDTQYF. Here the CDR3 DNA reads TGTGCCCTACCCCTAGCGGGAGGACGAGATACGCAGTATTTT.

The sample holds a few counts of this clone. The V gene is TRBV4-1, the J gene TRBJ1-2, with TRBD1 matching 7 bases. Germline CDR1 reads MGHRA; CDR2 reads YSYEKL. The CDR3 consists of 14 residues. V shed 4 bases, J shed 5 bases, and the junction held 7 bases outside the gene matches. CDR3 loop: CASSPNGQDYGYTF. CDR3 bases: TGCGCCAGCAGCCCGAACGGACAGGATTATGGCTACACCTTC.

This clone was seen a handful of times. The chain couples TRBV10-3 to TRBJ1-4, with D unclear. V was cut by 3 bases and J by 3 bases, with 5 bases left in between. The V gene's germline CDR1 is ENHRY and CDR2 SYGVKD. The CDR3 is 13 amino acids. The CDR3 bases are TGTGCCATCAGTGATGGATCTAATGAAAAACTGTTTTTT. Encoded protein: CAISDGSNEKLFF.

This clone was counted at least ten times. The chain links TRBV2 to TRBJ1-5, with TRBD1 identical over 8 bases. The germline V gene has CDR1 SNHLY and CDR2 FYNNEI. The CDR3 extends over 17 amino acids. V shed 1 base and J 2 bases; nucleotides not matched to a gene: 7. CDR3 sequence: CASSEGQGAVGNQPQHF. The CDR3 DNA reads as TGTGCCAGCAGTGAAGGGCAGGGGGCAGTTGGCAATCAGCCCCAGCATTTT.

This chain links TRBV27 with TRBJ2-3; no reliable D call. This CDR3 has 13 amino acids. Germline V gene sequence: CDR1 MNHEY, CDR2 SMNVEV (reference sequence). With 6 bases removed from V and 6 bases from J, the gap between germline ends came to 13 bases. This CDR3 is CASSGPGRDTQYF. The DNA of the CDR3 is TGTGCCAGCAGCGGTCCGGGTAGGGATACGCAGTATTTT.

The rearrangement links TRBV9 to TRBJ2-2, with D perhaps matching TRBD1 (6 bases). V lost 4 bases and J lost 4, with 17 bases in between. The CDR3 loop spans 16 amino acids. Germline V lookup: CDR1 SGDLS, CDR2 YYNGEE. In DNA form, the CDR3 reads TGTGCCAGCAGCTTGGGACAACTACGGGGCACCGGGGAGCTGTTTTTT. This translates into CASSLGQLRGTGELFF.

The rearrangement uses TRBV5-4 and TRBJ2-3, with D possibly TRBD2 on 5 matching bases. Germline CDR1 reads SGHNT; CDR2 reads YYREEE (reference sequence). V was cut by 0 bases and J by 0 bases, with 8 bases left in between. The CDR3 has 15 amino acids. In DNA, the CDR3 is TGTGCCAGCAGCTTGGATTGGACTAGCACAGATACGCAGTATTTT. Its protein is CASSLDWTSTDTQYF.

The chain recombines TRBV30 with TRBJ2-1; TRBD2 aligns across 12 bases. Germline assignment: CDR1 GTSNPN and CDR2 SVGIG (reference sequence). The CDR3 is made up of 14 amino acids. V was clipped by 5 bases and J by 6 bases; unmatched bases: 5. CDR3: CAWELAGGPNEQFF. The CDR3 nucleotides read TGTGCCTGGGAACTAGCGGGAGGACCCAATGAGCAGTTCTTC.

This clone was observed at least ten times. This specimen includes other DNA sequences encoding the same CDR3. The CDR3 region has the DNA TGTGCCTGGAGCTTGGGGGAGACCCAGTACTTC. This codes for CAWSLGETQYF. V and J are TRBV30 and TRBJ2-5; no clear D gene. Germline CDR1 and CDR2: GTSNPN and SVGIG (reference sequence). There are 11 residues in the CDR3. Trimming pared 3 bases from V and 5 bases from J, leaving 7 bases between.

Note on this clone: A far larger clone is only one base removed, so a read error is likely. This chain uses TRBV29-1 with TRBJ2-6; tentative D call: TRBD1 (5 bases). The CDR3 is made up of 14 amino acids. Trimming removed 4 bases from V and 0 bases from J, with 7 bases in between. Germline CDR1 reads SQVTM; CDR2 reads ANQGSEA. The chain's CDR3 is CSVGQGSGANVLTF. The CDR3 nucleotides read TGCAGCGTTGGCCAGGGCTCTGGGGCCAACGTCCTGACTTTC. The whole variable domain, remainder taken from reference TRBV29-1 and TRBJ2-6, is SAVISQKPSRDICQRGTSLTIQCQVDSQVTMMFWYRQQPGQSLTLIATANQGSEATYESGFVIDKFPISRPNLTFSTLTVSNMSPEDSSIYLCSVGQGSGANVLTFGAGSRLTVL.

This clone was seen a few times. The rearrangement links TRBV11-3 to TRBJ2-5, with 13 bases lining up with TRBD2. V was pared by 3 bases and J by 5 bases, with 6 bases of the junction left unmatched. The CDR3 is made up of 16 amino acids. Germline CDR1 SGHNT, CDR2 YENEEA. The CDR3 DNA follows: TGTGCCAGCAGCTTGGGGCTGACTAGCGGGAGGGAGACCCAGTACTTC. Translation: CASSLGLTSGRETQYF. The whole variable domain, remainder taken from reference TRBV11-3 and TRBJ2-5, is EAGVVQSPRYKIIEKKQPVAFWCNPISGHNTLYWYLQNLGQGPELLIRYENEEAVDDSQLPKDRFSAERLKGVDSTLKIQPAELGDSAVYLCASSLGLTSGRETQYFGPGTRLLVL.

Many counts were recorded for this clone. The CDR3 here is CASSLGWGATNEQFF. The CDR3 region has the DNA TGTGCCAGCAGCTTAGGTTGGGGGGCGACGAATGAGCAGTTCTTC. The J gene is TRBJ2-1, the V gene TRBV11-2; the D call may be TRBD1 or TRBD2 (6 bases each). This CDR3 is 15 amino acids long. The V and J ends lost 1 base and 7 bases respectively, with 14 bases between them. CDR1 SGHAT and CDR2 FQNNGV come from the germline V gene.

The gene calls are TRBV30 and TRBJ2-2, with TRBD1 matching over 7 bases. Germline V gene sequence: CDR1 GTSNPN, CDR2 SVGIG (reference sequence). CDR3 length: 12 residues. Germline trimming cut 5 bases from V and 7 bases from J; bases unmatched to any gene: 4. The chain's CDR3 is CAWGRGRGELFF. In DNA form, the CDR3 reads TGTGCCTGGGGAAGGGGGCGCGGGGAGCTGTTTTTT.

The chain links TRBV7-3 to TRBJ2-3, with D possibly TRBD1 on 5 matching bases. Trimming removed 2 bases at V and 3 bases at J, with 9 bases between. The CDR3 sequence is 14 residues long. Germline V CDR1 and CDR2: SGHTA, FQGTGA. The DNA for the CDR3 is TGTGCCAGCAGCTTAGATCAGGGTACAGATACGCAGTATTTT. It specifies CASSLDQGTDTQYF.

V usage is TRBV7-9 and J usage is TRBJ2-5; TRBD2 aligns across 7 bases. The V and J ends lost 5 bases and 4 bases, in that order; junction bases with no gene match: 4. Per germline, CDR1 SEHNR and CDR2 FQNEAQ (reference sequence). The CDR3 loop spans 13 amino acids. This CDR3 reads CASSIGRAETQYF. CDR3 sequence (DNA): TGTGCCAGCAGCATTGGGAGGGCAGAGACCCAGTACTTC.

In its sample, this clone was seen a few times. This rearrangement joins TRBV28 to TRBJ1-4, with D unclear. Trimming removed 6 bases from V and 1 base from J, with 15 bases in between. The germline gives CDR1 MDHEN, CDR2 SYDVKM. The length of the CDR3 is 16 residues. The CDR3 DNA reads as TGTGCCAGCAGCAGGCACGACGCAGGAACTAATGAAAAACTGTTTTTT. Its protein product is CASSRHDAGTNEKLFF.

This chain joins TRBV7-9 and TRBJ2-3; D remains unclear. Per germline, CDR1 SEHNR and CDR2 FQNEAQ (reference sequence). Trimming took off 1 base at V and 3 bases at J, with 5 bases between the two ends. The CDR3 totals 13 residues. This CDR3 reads CASSLEETDTQYF. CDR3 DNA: TGTGCCAGCAGCTTAGAAGAAACAGATACGCAGTATTTT.